The rows below give T cell receptor beta chains drawn from one sample of a study of blood T cell repertoires in COVID-19. Libraries were prepared by immunoSEQ multiplex PCR; TCRdb keeps only in-frame clonotypes and omits some of them. Of 90,000 to 95,000 clones detected, about 90% appear once; the ten largest clones hold 7.5% to 9.5%. The sample taken for sequencing was peripheral blood. These receptors originate from a woman between 65 and 79 years old with acute or convalescent COVID-19. Both conserved end residues are part of each CDR3. A D gene is named only where the DNA matches it firmly. Expanded clones get a size class; other rows say once, few or many, or leave the size out.

abundance: .
v_gene: TRBV21-1
j_gene: TRBJ2-1
d_gene: .
CDR3aa: CASSKMRRLAGAYNEQFF
CDR3nt: TGTGCCAGCAGCAAAATGAGGAGACTAGCGGGGGCCTACAATGAGCAGTTCTTC

abundance: .
v_gene: TRBV19
j_gene: TRBJ1-3
d_gene: .
CDR3aa: CASSEGTTLRNTIYF
CDR3nt: TGTGCCAGTAGTGAAGGGACAACCCTTCGAAACACCATATATTTT

abundance: .
v_gene: TRBV10-3
j_gene: TRBJ2-7
d_gene: .
CDR3aa: CAISESSGEQYF
CDR3nt: TGTGCCATCAGTGAGTCATCGGGCGAGCAGTACTTC

abundance: .
v_gene: TRBV27
j_gene: TRBJ2-2
d_gene: .
CDR3aa: CASSLWSQGSGELFF
CDR3nt: TGTGCCAGCAGTTTATGGTCACAGGGTTCAGGGGAGCTGTTTTTT

abundance: .
v_gene: TRBV7-2
j_gene: TRBJ2-3
d_gene: .
CDR3aa: CAEVGLNTDTQYF
CDR3nt: TGTGCAGAGGTGGGACTCAATACAGATACGCAGTATTTT

abundance: .
v_gene: TRBV2
j_gene: TRBJ2-3
d_gene: .
CDR3aa: CASSDRDTDTQYF
CDR3nt: TGTGCCAGCAGTGACAGGGACACAGATACGCAGTATTTT

abundance: .
v_gene: TRBV19
j_gene: TRBJ2-1
d_gene: TRBD1
CDR3aa: CASSTGTGYHNEQFF
CDR3nt: TGTGCCAGTAGCACCGGGACAGGGTACCACAATGAGCAGTTCTTC

abundance: .
v_gene: TRBV11-2
j_gene: TRBJ1-2
d_gene: .
CDR3aa: CASSLGPEGTYGYTF
CDR3nt: TGTGCCAGCAGCTTAGGACCTGAGGGAACCTATGGCTACACCTTC

abundance: .
v_gene: TRBV28
j_gene: TRBJ1-1
d_gene: .
CDR3aa: CASSLSGGGNTEAFF
CDR3nt: TGTGCCAGCAGTTTATCGGGGGGCGGTAACACTGAAGCTTTCTTT

abundance: .
v_gene: TRBV14
j_gene: TRBJ1-1
d_gene: .
CDR3aa: CASSPRTVMNTEAFF
CDR3nt: TGTGCCAGCAGCCCTAGGACAGTTATGAACACTGAAGCTTTCTTT

abundance: .
v_gene: TRBV28
j_gene: TRBJ2-7
d_gene: TRBD1
CDR3aa: CASSLWTGAYEQYF
CDR3nt: TGTGCCAGCAGTTTATGGACAGGGGCCTACGAGCAGTACTTC

abundance: .
v_gene: TRBV18
j_gene: TRBJ1-2
d_gene: .
CDR3aa: CASSPRGQGYTF
CDR3nt: TGTGCCAGCTCACCAAGGGGTCAGGGCTACACCTTC

abundance: .
v_gene: TRBV4-1
j_gene: TRBJ2-7
d_gene: TRBD1
CDR3aa: CASSPGTGDGEQYF
CDR3nt: TGCGCCAGCAGCCCCGGGACAGGGGATGGCGAGCAGTACTTC

abundance: .
v_gene: TRBV4-1
j_gene: TRBJ1-4
d_gene: .
CDR3aa: CASSPNTGHDEKLFF
CDR3nt: TGCGCCAGCAGCCCTAATACAGGGCACGATGAAAAACTGTTTTTT

abundance: .
v_gene: TRBV5-1
j_gene: TRBJ1-2
d_gene: TRBD1
CDR3aa: CASSVQGDVSYGYTF
CDR3nt: TGCGCCAGCAGCGTACAGGGGGATGTTTCCTATGGCTACACCTTC

abundance: .
v_gene: TRBV18
j_gene: TRBJ1-1
d_gene: TRBD1
CDR3aa: CASSPRGQGVTEAFF
CDR3nt: TGTGCCAGCTCACCACGGGGACAGGGAGTGACTGAAGCTTTCTTT

abundance: .
v_gene: TRBV29-1
j_gene: TRBJ2-5
d_gene: .
CDR3aa: CSGADSAKTQYF
CDR3nt: TGCAGCGGTGCCGACAGTGCCAAGACCCAGTACTTC

abundance: .
v_gene: TRBV2
j_gene: TRBJ2-5
d_gene: TRBD1
CDR3aa: CASSSGQRETQYF
CDR3nt: TGTGCCAGCAGTTCGGGACAGAGGGAGACCCAGTACTTC

abundance: .
v_gene: TRBV6-2/TRBV6-3
j_gene: TRBJ2-5
d_gene: TRBD2
CDR3aa: CASSTSTSGVPLGAQYF
CDR3nt: TGTGCCAGCAGCACATCGACTAGCGGGGTCCCCCTAGGGGCCCAGTACTTC

abundance: few
v_gene: TRBV2
j_gene: TRBJ1-5
d_gene: .
CDR3aa: CASSDDMAQPQHF
CDR3nt: TGTGCCAGCAGTGATGATATGGCTCAGCCCCAGCATTTT

abundance: .
v_gene: TRBV29-1
j_gene: TRBJ2-1
d_gene: TRBD2
CDR3aa: CSVVTSGFYNEQFF
CDR3nt: TGCAGCGTTGTAACTAGCGGGTTCTACAATGAGCAGTTCTTC

abundance: .
v_gene: TRBV19
j_gene: TRBJ1-4
d_gene: .
CDR3aa: CASTQGTVNNEKLFF
CDR3nt: TGTGCCAGTACGCAGGGGACGGTCAATAATGAAAAACTGTTTTTT

abundance: .
v_gene: TRBV28
j_gene: TRBJ1-5
d_gene: .
CDR3aa: CASSSPAGPQHF
CDR3nt: TGTGCCAGCAGTTCCCCGGCGGGGCCCCAGCATTTT

abundance: .
v_gene: TRBV5-1
j_gene: TRBJ1-1
d_gene: .
CDR3aa: CASSLGGTTDFWNTEAFF
CDR3nt: TGCGCCAGCAGCTTGGGTGGGACTACTGATTTTTGGAACACTGAAGCTTTCTTT

abundance: .
v_gene: TRBV5-4
j_gene: TRBJ2-1
d_gene: TRBD2
CDR3aa: CASSLITSGRAAEQFF
CDR3nt: TGTGCCAGCAGCTTGATAACTAGCGGGAGGGCCGCGGAGCAGTTCTTC

abundance: once
v_gene: TRBV11-3
j_gene: TRBJ2-1
d_gene: .
CDR3aa: CASHGRPQLCVIGQFF
CDR3nt: TGTGCCAGCCATGGTCGACCCCAACTATGCGTTATTGGGCAGTTCTTC

abundance: .
v_gene: TRBV5-1
j_gene: TRBJ1-1
d_gene: TRBD1
CDR3aa: CASSLGQGANTEAFF
CDR3nt: TGCGCCAGCAGCTTGGGACAGGGGGCGAACACTGAAGCTTTCTTT

abundance: .
v_gene: TRBV18
j_gene: TRBJ2-7
d_gene: TRBD1
CDR3aa: CASSPLGTGSNEQYF
CDR3nt: TGTGCCAGCTCTCCGCTAGGGACAGGGTCCAACGAGCAGTACTTC

abundance: .
v_gene: TRBV24-1
j_gene: TRBJ2-2
d_gene: .
CDR3aa: CATAGTANTGELFF
CDR3nt: TGTGCCACCGCGGGGACAGCGAACACCGGGGAGCTGTTTTTT

abundance: .
v_gene: TRBV24-1
j_gene: TRBJ2-5
d_gene: .
CDR3aa: CATSDPLRDKETQYF
CDR3nt: TGTGCCACCAGTGATCCTCTCCGGGATAAAGAGACCCAGTACTTC

abundance: .
v_gene: TRBV6-5
j_gene: TRBJ1-6
d_gene: .
CDR3aa: CASSSADGQLPLHF
CDR3nt: TGTGCCAGCAGTTCAGCGGACGGCCAGCTGCCCCTCCACTTT

abundance: .
v_gene: TRBV30
j_gene: TRBJ1-3
d_gene: .
CDR3aa: CAWSGLRHLSGNTIYF
CDR3nt: TGTGCCTGGAGTGGCCTAAGACACCTCTCTGGAAACACCATATATTTT

abundance: .
v_gene: TRBV2
j_gene: TRBJ2-1
d_gene: TRBD2
CDR3aa: CASIFREGPNEQFF
CDR3nt: TGTGCCAGCATCTTTCGGGAGGGCCCCAATGAGCAGTTCTTC

abundance: .
v_gene: TRBV11-2
j_gene: TRBJ1-1
d_gene: .
CDR3aa: CASSEQFRINTEAFF
CDR3nt: TGTGCCAGCAGCGAACAGTTCCGAATCAACACTGAAGCTTTCTTT

abundance: .
v_gene: TRBV24-1
j_gene: TRBJ2-5
d_gene: .
CDR3aa: CATSDPGYGRETQYF
CDR3nt: TGTGCCACCAGTGACCCAGGGTACGGGCGAGAGACCCAGTACTTC

abundance: .
v_gene: TRBV4-1
j_gene: TRBJ2-5
d_gene: .
CDR3aa: CASSQDGNRQETQYF
CDR3nt: TGCGCCAGCAGCCAAGACGGGAACCGCCAAGAGACCCAGTACTTC

abundance: once
v_gene: TRBV18
j_gene: TRBJ2-3
d_gene: .
CDR3aa: CASSPPQGGTSTDTQYF
CDR3nt: TGTGCCAGCTCACCACCCCAGGGGGGAACTAGCACAGATACGCAGTATTTT

abundance: once
v_gene: TRBV5-1
j_gene: TRBJ2-3
d_gene: .
CDR3aa: CASSLFGGRTDTQYF
CDR3nt: TGCGCCAGCAGCTTGTTCGGGGGTCGCACAGATACGCAGTATTTT

abundance: .
v_gene: TRBV9
j_gene: TRBJ2-2
d_gene: TRBD2
CDR3aa: CASSVQAGGPNTGELFF
CDR3nt: TGTGCCAGCAGCGTACAAGCGGGGGGCCCTAACACCGGGGAGCTGTTTTTT

abundance: .
v_gene: TRBV28
j_gene: TRBJ1-5
d_gene: .
CDR3aa: CASSLFHSNQPQHF
CDR3nt: TGTGCCAGCAGTTTATTCCATAGCAATCAGCCCCAGCATTTT

abundance: .
v_gene: TRBV28
j_gene: TRBJ2-1
d_gene: TRBD2
CDR3aa: CASSIGRATVEQFF
CDR3nt: TGTGCCAGCAGTATCGGGAGGGCCACTGTTGAGCAGTTCTTC

abundance: .
v_gene: TRBV12-5
j_gene: TRBJ2-7
d_gene: TRBD2
CDR3aa: CASGLEAGGTYEQYF
CDR3nt: TGTGCTAGTGGTCTGGAGGCGGGGGGCACATACGAGCAGTACTTC

abundance: .
v_gene: TRBV6-5
j_gene: TRBJ2-5
d_gene: TRBD1
CDR3aa: CASSRQGAYQETQYF
CDR3nt: TGTGCCAGCTCACGACAGGGGGCCTACCAAGAGACCCAGTACTTC

abundance: .
v_gene: TRBV24-1
j_gene: TRBJ1-2
d_gene: .
CDR3aa: CATSDLRGRGYTF
CDR3nt: TGTGCCACCAGTGATTTGAGAGGGCGCGGCTACACCTTC

abundance: .
v_gene: TRBV4-1
j_gene: TRBJ1-5
d_gene: .
CDR3aa: CASSQRQVRGGNQPQHF
CDR3nt: TGCGCCAGCAGCCAACGGCAGGTTAGGGGGGGGAATCAGCCCCAGCATTTT

abundance: .
v_gene: TRBV11-3
j_gene: TRBJ1-3
d_gene: .
CDR3aa: CASSLHSGNTIYF
CDR3nt: TGTGCCAGCAGCTTACACTCTGGAAACACCATATATTTT

abundance: .
v_gene: TRBV7-9
j_gene: TRBJ2-1
d_gene: TRBD1
CDR3aa: CASSYDRGDEQFF
CDR3nt: TGTGCCAGCAGCTACGACAGGGGAGATGAGCAGTTCTTC

abundance: .
v_gene: TRBV7-9
j_gene: TRBJ1-1
d_gene: .
CDR3aa: CASSKRLDRSEAFF
CDR3nt: TGTGCCAGCAGCAAGAGATTAGACAGGAGTGAAGCTTTCTTT

abundance: .
v_gene: TRBV30
j_gene: TRBJ2-5
d_gene: .
CDR3aa: CAWSVPREMGETQYF
CDR3nt: TGTGCCTGGAGTGTACCCCGGGAAATGGGAGAGACCCAGTACTTC

abundance: .
v_gene: TRBV29-1
j_gene: TRBJ2-1
d_gene: .
CDR3aa: CSVGDTYNEQFF
CDR3nt: TGCAGCGTTGGAGACACCTACAATGAGCAGTTCTTC